The clone carrying this TCR beta chain was seen a handful of times. Its antigen remains unknown. The data belong to a study of beta chain features in type 1 diabetes. Trimming cost V 4 bases and J 5 bases, with 12 bases left between them. Germline CDR1 reads SGHDN; CDR2 reads FVKESK. This CDR3 spans 14 amino acids. Expressed TCRB transcripts were sequenced because the entire RNA isolate underwent reverse transcription. Using immunoSEQ multiplex PCR, the repertoire was profiled, and TCRdb retains in-frame clones only, with some absent. The sample records about 15,000 clones, 69% being singletons. Points from the study as a whole: The cDNA sequencing approach could over-represent high-TCR-expressing cells. Among patients with Type 1 diabetes, TCRB CDR3s were moderately but significantly shorter in every one of the four CD4+ subsets.

The chain uses TRBV14 and TRBJ2-1, with D uncertain. The sequence came from a man aged 25 to 45 with type 1 diabetes. The source material was Tregs from blood. The CDR3 reads CASSLIDLDNEQFF. The CDR3 DNA follows: TGTGCCAGCAGCCTGATTGACTTGGACAATGAGCAGTTCTTC.